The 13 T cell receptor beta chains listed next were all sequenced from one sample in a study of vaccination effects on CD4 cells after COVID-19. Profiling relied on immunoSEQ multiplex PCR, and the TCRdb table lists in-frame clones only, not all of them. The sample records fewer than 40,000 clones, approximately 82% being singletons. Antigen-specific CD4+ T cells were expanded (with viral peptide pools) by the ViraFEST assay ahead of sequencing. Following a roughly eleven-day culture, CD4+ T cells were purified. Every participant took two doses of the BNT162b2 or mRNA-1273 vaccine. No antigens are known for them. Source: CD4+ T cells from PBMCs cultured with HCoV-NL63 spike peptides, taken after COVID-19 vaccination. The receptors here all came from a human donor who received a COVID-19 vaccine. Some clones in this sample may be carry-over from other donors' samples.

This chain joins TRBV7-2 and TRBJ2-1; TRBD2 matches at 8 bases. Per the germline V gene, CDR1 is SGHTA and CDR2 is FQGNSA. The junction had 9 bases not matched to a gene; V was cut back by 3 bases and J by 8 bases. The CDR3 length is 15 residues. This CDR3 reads CASSFVGGALDEQFF. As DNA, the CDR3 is TGTGCCAGCAGCTTCGTCGGGGGGGCCTTAGATGAGCAGTTCTTC.

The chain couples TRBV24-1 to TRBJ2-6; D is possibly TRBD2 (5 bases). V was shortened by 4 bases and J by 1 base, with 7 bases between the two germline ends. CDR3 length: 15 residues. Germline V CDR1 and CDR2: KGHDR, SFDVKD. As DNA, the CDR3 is TGTGCCACCAGTGACCGGACTTCTGGGGCCAACGTCCTGACTTTC. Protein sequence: CATSDRTSGANVLTF.

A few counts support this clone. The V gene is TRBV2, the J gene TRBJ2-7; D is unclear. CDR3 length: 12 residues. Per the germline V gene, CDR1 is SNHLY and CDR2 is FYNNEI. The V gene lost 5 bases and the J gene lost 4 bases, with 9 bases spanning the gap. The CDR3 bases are TGTGCCAGCAGTTACGTGCTTTACGAGCAGTACGTC. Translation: CASSYVLYEQYV.

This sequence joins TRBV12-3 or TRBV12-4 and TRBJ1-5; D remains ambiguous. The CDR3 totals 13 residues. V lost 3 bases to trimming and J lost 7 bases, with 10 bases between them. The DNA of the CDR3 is TGTGCCAGCAGTTTTATGGTTGAACAGCCCCAGCATTTT. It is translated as CASSFMVEQPQHF.

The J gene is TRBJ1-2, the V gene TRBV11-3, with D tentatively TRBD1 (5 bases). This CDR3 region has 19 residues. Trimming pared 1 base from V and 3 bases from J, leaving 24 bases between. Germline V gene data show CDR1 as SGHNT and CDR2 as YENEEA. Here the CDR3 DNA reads TGTGCCAGCAGCTTAGTTACGTCTGGGGCAGGAACGTCTGACTATGGCTACACCTTC. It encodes CASSLVTSGAGTSDYGYTF.

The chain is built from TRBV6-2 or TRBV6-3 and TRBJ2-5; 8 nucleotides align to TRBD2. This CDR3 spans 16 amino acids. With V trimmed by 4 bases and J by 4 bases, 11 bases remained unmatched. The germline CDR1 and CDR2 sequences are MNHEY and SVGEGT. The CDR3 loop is CASSSLGASGRETQYF. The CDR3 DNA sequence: TGTGCCAGCAGTTCCCTCGGCGCCAGCGGGAGAGAGACCCAGTACTTC.

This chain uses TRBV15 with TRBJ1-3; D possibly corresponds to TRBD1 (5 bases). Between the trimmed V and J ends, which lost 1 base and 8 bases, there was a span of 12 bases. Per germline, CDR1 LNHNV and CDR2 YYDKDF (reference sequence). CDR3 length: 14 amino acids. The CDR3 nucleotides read TGTGCCACCAGCAGAGGCCTAATAGGGGACACCATATATTTT. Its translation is CATSRGLIGDTIYF.

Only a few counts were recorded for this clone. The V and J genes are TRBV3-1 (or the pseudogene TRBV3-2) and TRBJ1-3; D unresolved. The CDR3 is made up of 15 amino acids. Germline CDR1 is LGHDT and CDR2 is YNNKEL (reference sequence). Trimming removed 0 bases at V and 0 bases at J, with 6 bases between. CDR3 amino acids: CASSQDWGSGNTIYF. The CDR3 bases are TGTGCCAGCAGCCAAGATTGGGGCTCTGGAAACACCATATATTTT.

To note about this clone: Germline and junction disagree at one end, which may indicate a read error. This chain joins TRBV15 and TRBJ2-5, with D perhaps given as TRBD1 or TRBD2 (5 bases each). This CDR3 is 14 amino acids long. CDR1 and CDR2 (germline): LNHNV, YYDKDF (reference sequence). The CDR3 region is CATSRGALEETQYF. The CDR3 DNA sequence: TGTGCCACCAGTAGAGGGGCCCTTGAAGAGACCCAGTACTTC.

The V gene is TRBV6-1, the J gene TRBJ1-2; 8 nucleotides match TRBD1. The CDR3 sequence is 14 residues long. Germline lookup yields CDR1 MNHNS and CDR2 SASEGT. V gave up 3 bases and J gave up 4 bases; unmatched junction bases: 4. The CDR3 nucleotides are TGTGCCAGCAGTGATGGCAGGGGGCCCTATGGCTACACCTTC. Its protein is CASSDGRGPYGYTF.

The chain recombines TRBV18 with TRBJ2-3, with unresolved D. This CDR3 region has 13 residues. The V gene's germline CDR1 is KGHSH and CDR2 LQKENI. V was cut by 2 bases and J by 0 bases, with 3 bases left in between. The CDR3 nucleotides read TGTGCCAGCTCACCAGTGAGCACAGATACGCAGTATTTT. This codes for CASSPVSTDTQYF. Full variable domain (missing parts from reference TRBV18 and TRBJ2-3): NAGVMQNPRHLVRRRGQEARLRCSPMKGHSHVYWYRQLPEEGLKFMVYLQKENIIDESGMPKERFSAEFPKEGPSILRIQQVVRGDSAAYFCASSPVSTDTQYFGPGTRLTVL.

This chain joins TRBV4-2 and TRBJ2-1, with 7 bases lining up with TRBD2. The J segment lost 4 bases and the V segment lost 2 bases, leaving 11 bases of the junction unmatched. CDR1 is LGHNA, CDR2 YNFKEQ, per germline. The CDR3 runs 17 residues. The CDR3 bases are TGTGCCAGCAGCCAACAGCCGGCAAGGGAGGGTTACAATGAGCAGTTCTTC. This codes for CASSQQPAREGYNEQFF.

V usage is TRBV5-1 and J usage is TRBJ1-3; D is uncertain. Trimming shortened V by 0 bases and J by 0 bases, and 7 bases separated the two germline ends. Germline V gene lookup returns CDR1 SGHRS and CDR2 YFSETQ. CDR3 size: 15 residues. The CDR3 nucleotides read TGCGCCAGCAGCTTGGCCGGGAGCTCTGGAAACACCATATATTTT. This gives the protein CASSLAGSSGNTIYF.